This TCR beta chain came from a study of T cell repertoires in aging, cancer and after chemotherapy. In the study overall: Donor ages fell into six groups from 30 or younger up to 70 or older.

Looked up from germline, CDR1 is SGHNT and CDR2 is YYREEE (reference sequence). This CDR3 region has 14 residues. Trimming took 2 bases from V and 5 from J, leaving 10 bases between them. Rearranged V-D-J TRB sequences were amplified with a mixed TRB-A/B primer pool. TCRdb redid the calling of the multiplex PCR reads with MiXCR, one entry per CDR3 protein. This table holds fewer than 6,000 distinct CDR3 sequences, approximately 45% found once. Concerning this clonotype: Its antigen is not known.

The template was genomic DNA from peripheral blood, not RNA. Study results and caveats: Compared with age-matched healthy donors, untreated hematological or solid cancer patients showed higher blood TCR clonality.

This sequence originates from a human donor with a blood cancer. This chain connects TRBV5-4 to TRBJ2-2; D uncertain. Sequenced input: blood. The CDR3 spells CASSLRTTTGELFF. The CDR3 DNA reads TGTGCCAGCAGCTTAAGGACCACTACCGGGGAGCTGTTTTTT.